What follows are 23 T cell receptor beta chains derived from one specimen sequenced in a study of resident and recirculating memory T cells in vitiligo. Profiling relied on immunoSEQ multiplex PCR, and the TCRdb table lists in-frame clones only, not all of them. In the table there are tens of thousands of clones, 92% of which are singletons. The sequencing sample was made of blood. The receptor set was obtained from a male donor with vitiligo.

The chain employs TRBV4-2 and TRBJ1-5, with TRBD1 as a possible D gene (5 bases). The CDR3 has 14 residues. Germline V gene lookup returns CDR1 LGHNA and CDR2 YNFKEQ. Trimming removed 0 bases at V and 5 bases at J, with 8 bases between. CDR3 protein: CASSQEGEYQPQHF. CDR3 in DNA: TGTGCCAGCAGCCAAGAAGGGGAATATCAGCCCCAGCATTTT.

The V call is TRBV2, the J call TRBJ1-4, with TRBD1 matching 7 bases. The ends lost 8 bases at V and 4 bases at J; junction bases unmatched: 4. Per the germline V gene, CDR1 is SNHLY and CDR2 is FYNNEI. The CDR3 totals 13 residues. The CDR3 DNA reads TGTGCCAGCCATTGGGACAGTAATGAAAAACTGTTTTTT. This gives the protein CASHWDSNEKLFF. The full variable domain, completed using reference TRBV2 and TRBJ1-4, is EPEVTQTPSHQVTQMGQEVILRCVPISNHLYFYWYRQILGQKVEFLVSFYNNEISEKSEIFDDQFSVERPDGSNFTLKIRSTKLEDSAMYFCASHWDSNEKLFFGSGTQLSVL.

The chain has TRBV4-1 and TRBJ2-1; TRBD1 agrees at 8 bases. Germline CDR1 is MGHRA and CDR2 is YSYEKL. This CDR3 spans 15 amino acids. The trim removed 4 bases at V and 8 bases at J, leaving 10 bases unmatched. Here the CDR3 reads CASSPRQGRIYEQFF. The CDR3 DNA sequence: TGCGCCAGCAGCCCCCGACAGGGGAGAATCTATGAGCAGTTCTTC.

CDR3 DNA sequence: TGTGCCAGCACCCCACGTGTGCACAGGACCTACAATGAGCAGTTCTTC. Encoded protein: CASTPRVHRTYNEQFF. This chain joins TRBV7-9 and TRBJ2-1, with a tentative D call TRBD1 (5 bases). V was shortened by 7 bases and J by 2 bases, with 18 bases between the two germline ends. The germline CDR1 and CDR2 sequences are SEHNR and FQNEAQ (reference sequence). The CDR3 contains 16 residues.

V is TRBV5-4 and J is TRBJ2-3, with 7 bases lining up with TRBD1. V lost 1 base to trimming and J lost 0 bases; unmatched junction nucleotides: 2. Germline-derived CDR1 and CDR2 are SGHNT and YYREEE (reference sequence). The CDR3 is 15 amino acids. This CDR3 is CASSLWDSSTDTQYF. DNA for the CDR3: TGTGCCAGCAGCTTGTGGGACAGTAGCACAGATACGCAGTATTTT.

The chain links TRBV5-8 to TRBJ2-5; 11 positions agree with TRBD2. V was clipped by 4 bases and J by 5 bases; unmatched bases: 10. This CDR3 spans 16 amino acids. Germline CDR1 reads SGHTS; CDR2 reads YDEGEE. CDR3 residues: CASSPGLAGLRETQYF. Here the CDR3 DNA reads TGTGCCAGCAGCCCTGGACTAGCGGGCTTAAGGGAGACCCAGTACTTC.

V is TRBV10-3 and J is TRBJ2-7, with TRBD1 identical over 10 bases. Unmatched junction bases numbered 2, after V lost 0 bases and J lost 6 bases. Germline-derived CDR1 and CDR2 are ENHRY and SYGVKD. The CDR3 is 14 amino acids. Here the CDR3 reads CAISESGTGAEQYF. For the CDR3, the DNA is TGTGCCATCAGTGAGTCGGGGACAGGGGCCGAGCAGTACTTC.

The chain uses TRBV9 and TRBJ2-2; the match to TRBD2 covers 14 bases. With V trimmed by 4 bases and J by 4 bases, 3 bases remained unmatched. CDR1 and CDR2 (germline): SGDLS, YYNGEE. This CDR3 region has 16 residues. The CDR3 protein is CASSTGTSGSTGELFF. CDR3 nucleotides: TGTGCCAGCAGCACCGGGACTAGCGGGAGCACCGGGGAGCTGTTTTTT.

The rearrangement uses TRBV7-8 and TRBJ1-1; 9 bases line up with TRBD1. Trimming took 5 bases from V and 4 from J; bases not matched to a gene: 8. Germline V gives CDR1 SGHVS, CDR2 FQNEAQ. The CDR3 is made up of 15 amino acids. The CDR3, as DNA: TGTGCCAGCAGCCCTGGGACAGGGATCGGCACTGAAGCTTTCTTT. Translating it yields CASSPGTGIGTEAFF.

The chain uses TRBV7-7 and TRBJ2-7; 9 bases map to TRBD1. The germline V gene has CDR1 SSHAT and CDR2 FNYEAQ (reference sequence). This CDR3 contains 15 residues. V lost 1 base, J lost 4 bases, and 5 bases stayed unmatched. Here the CDR3 reads CASSLGTGEGYEQYF. CDR3 nucleotides: TGTGCCAGCAGCTTAGGGACAGGGGAGGGGTACGAGCAGTACTTC.

This chain joins TRBV19 and TRBJ2-7; D possibly corresponds to TRBD2 (7 bases). Looked up from germline, CDR1 is LNHDA and CDR2 is SQIVND (reference sequence). The V end lost 3 bases, the J end lost 2 bases, and 20 bases lay between the germline ends. The CDR3 runs to 17 residues. CDR3 nucleotide sequence: TGTGCCAGTAGTATCAGAGGGGGGGTCGGCAGAACCTACGAGCAGTACTTC. The encoded protein is CASSIRGGVGRTYEQYF.

V gene TRBV6-5 combines with J gene TRBJ1-5; D gene uncertain. This CDR3 spans 14 amino acids. Germline values: CDR1 MNHEY, CDR2 SVGAGI. V lost 8 bases to trimming and J lost 7 bases, with 18 bases between them. The CDR3 nucleotides read TGTGCCAGCGCAAGGAGGATGATCGGGCAGCCCCAGCATTTT. Translation gives CASARRMIGQPQHF.

The chain combines TRBV6-1 with TRBJ2-7, with D possibly being TRBD2 (6 bases). CDR3 length: 16 amino acids. Per germline, CDR1 MNHNS and CDR2 SASEGT. The ends were cut back, 4 bases at V and 2 bases at J, with 18 bases in the middle. The CDR3 DNA is TGTGCCAGCAGTGTTCTATTGACGGGGGAAACCTACGAGCAGTACTTC. Encoded protein: CASSVLLTGETYEQYF.

V and J are TRBV5-4 and TRBJ2-7; maybe TRBD2 (6 bases). V dropped 3 bases and J dropped 1 base, with 20 bases sitting between them. The CDR3 runs 17 residues. Germline-derived CDR1 and CDR2 are SGHNT and YYREEE (reference sequence). As DNA, the CDR3 is TGTGCCAGCAGCTCCTCCGGAGGGTCTTTTTATTCCTACGAGCAGTACTTC. Its protein is CASSSSGGSFYSYEQYF.

Written as DNA, the CDR3 is TGCGCCAGCAGCCCTGTACAGGGAACTGAGCAGTTCTTC. As protein: CASSPVQGTEQFF. This chain uses TRBV5-1 with TRBJ2-1; D perhaps matches TRBD1 (6 bases). The CDR3 runs 13 residues. V shed 4 bases and J shed 9 bases, with 14 bases lying between them. The germline CDR1 and CDR2 sequences are SGHRS and YFSETQ.

This clone was counted once. This chain joins TRBV19 and TRBJ2-1; D possibly corresponds to TRBD1 (6 bases). Germline V gives CDR1 LNHDA, CDR2 SQIVND (reference sequence). This CDR3 is 14 amino acids long. Trimming stripped 5 bases from V and 2 bases from J, with 10 bases between. Written as DNA, the CDR3 is TGTGCCAGTAGTCCGGACAGTACCTACAATGAGCAGTTCTTC. Protein: CASSPDSTYNEQFF.

The V call is TRBV5-4, the J call TRBJ2-3; weak D call: TRBD2 (6 bases). The CDR3 contains 16 residues. V lost 4 bases, J lost 1 base, and 16 bases lay in between. CDR1 and CDR2 (germline): SGHNT, YYREEE (reference sequence). The CDR3 reads CASSPYRLGGTDTQYF. CDR3 coding DNA: TGTGCCAGCAGCCCTTACAGACTAGGGGGCACAGATACGCAGTATTTT.

V usage is TRBV10-3 and J usage is TRBJ2-7; 7 bases line up with TRBD2. Losses at the gene ends were 5 bases for V and 3 bases for J; bases not matched to a gene: 4. Looked up from germline, CDR1 is ENHRY and CDR2 is SYGVKD. The CDR3 is 13 amino acids. CDR3 sequence reads: CAISPGEGYEQYF. In nucleotides, the CDR3 is TGTGCCATCAGTCCCGGGGAGGGCTACGAGCAGTACTTC.

This clone was seen once. The J gene is TRBJ2-1, the V gene TRBV4-1; the D gene is possibly TRBD2 (6 bases). Trimming took off 2 bases at V and 6 bases at J, with 26 bases between the two ends. There are 19 residues in the CDR3. The V gene's germline CDR1 is MGHRA and CDR2 YSYEKL. The CDR3 sequence is CASSQIGVWPEGRGNEQFF. The CDR3 DNA reads as TGCGCCAGCAGCCAAATTGGGGTTTGGCCGGAGGGCCGGGGCAATGAGCAGTTCTTC.

The chain links TRBV18 to TRBJ1-1; D gene ambiguous. The CDR3 loop spans 13 amino acids. V was clipped by 2 bases and J by 4 bases, with 8 bases between them. Germline V gene data show CDR1 as KGHSH and CDR2 as LQKENI. DNA of the CDR3: TGTGCCAGCTCACCAACTGGAGGCACTGAAGCTTTCTTT. This translates into CASSPTGGTEAFF.

The J gene is TRBJ1-5, the V gene TRBV5-5, with D possibly being TRBD1 (6 bases). This CDR3 region has 20 residues. Germline V gives CDR1 SGHKS, CDR2 YYEKEE (reference sequence). V was clipped by 2 bases and J by 2 bases, with 26 bases between them. The CDR3 protein is CASSLSVLKVYRVGNQPQHF. The CDR3 DNA sequence: TGTGCCAGCAGCTTATCGGTGTTGAAGGTGTACAGGGTGGGCAATCAGCCCCAGCATTTT.

The table lists this clone with a count of one. The chain recombines TRBV9 with TRBJ1-2; D is uncertain. Looked up from germline, CDR1 is SGDLS and CDR2 is YYNGEE. Trimming removed 6 bases at V and 8 bases at J, with 14 bases between. This CDR3 has 12 residues. The CDR3 DNA is TGTGCCAGCACCGGCCTCCAGGAAGGCTACACCTTC. The encoded protein is CASTGLQEGYTF.

This chain links TRBV30 with TRBJ2-2; D not certain. The CDR3 is 14 residues long. V shed 0 bases and J shed 7 bases, with 12 bases lying between them. The germline V gene encodes CDR1 GTSNPN and CDR2 SVGIG (reference sequence). DNA of the CDR3: TGTGCCTGGAGTGTAGAAGTAAAGCACGGGGAGCTGTTTTTT. It specifies CAWSVEVKHGELFF.